The present TCR beta chain was sequenced within a study of blood T cell repertoires in COVID-19. Turning to the study itself: Spain, Italy and the United States supplied samples that represented acute and convalescent COVID-19. The cDNA or gDNA used as material had been derived from T cells, B-cell-depleted T cells, or PBMCs.

This clone showed up just a few times. Other DNA sequences within the sample encode an identical CDR3. Under the authors' procedure: By means of reference gene primer amplification, nucleated cell counts were estimated. Repertoires were generated with immunoSEQ multiplex PCR, while TCRdb's copy carries only in-frame clones and drops some. V, J and clone size derive from that table, while D and trimming were established from the DNA sequence. The repertoire includes some 370,000 clones, roughly 90% of them detected once, and 0.95% to 1.5% sits in the top ten. Germline V gene sequence: CDR1 MRHNA, CDR2 SNTAGT. The J segment lost 3 bases and the V segment lost 0 bases, leaving 1 base of the junction unmatched. This CDR3 comprises 15 residues.

This TCR was sampled from a man aged 40-49 years with acute or convalescent COVID-19. Sequenced sample: peripheral blood. The J gene is TRBJ2-3, the V gene TRBV6-4; TRBD2 matches at 9 bases. The CDR3 bases are TGTGCCAGCAGTGACTCTAGCGGGGGTACAGATACGCAGTATTTT. It yields the protein CASSDSSGGTDTQYF.